The rows below give T cell receptor beta chains drawn from one sample of a study of blood T cell repertoires in COVID-19. The table came from immunoSEQ multiplex PCR; TCRdb's copy has only in-frame clones and leaves some out. The sample has some 130,000 clones, 70% to 80% seen once. The sequenced sample was peripheral blood. The source of these receptors is a man aged 55-75 years who had recovered from COVID-19. Both conserved end residues are part of each CDR3. Fields, in order: V gene, clone size, CDR3 length, D gene, J gene, CDR3 protein, CDR3 DNA. A D gene is named only where the DNA matches it firmly. Part of the rows lack a size; the others show once, few, many or a class for expanded clones.

v_gene: TRBV6-6
abundance: NA
len: 14
d_gene: NA
j_gene: TRBJ1-2
CDR3aa: CASTSRPGEDGYTF
CDR3nt: TGTGCCAGCACCTCCCGGCCGGGGGAGGATGGCTACACCTTC

v_gene: TRBV10-3
abundance: once
len: 13
d_gene: NA
j_gene: TRBJ2-7
CDR3aa: CAIGEGGSYEQYF
CDR3nt: TGTGCCATCGGCGAGGGGGGGAGCTACGAGCAGTACTTC

v_gene: TRBV2
abundance: NA
len: 11
d_gene: NA
j_gene: TRBJ2-1
CDR3aa: CATILYNEQFF
CDR3nt: TGTGCCACTATCCTCTACAATGAGCAGTTCTTC

v_gene: TRBV11-1
abundance: NA
len: 15
d_gene: TRBD2
j_gene: TRBJ2-7
CDR3aa: CASSSILAGRYEQYF
CDR3nt: TGTGCCAGCAGCTCGATCTTAGCGGGGAGGTACGAGCAGTACTTC

v_gene: TRBV5-4
abundance: NA
len: 14
d_gene: NA
j_gene: TRBJ1-4
CDR3aa: CASSLGAINEKLFF
CDR3nt: TGTGCCAGCAGCTTGGGGGCTATTAATGAAAAACTGTTTTTT

v_gene: TRBV6-2/TRBV6-3
abundance: NA
len: 13
d_gene: NA
j_gene: TRBJ2-1
CDR3aa: CASSESSYNEQFF
CDR3nt: TGTGCCAGCAGTGAGAGCTCCTACAATGAGCAGTTCTTC

v_gene: TRBV4-2
abundance: NA
len: 13
d_gene: NA
j_gene: TRBJ1-2
CDR3aa: CASSQVAGDGYTF
CDR3nt: TGTGCCAGCAGCCAAGTAGCAGGGGATGGCTACACCTTC

v_gene: TRBV5-4
abundance: NA
len: 14
d_gene: NA
j_gene: TRBJ2-6
CDR3aa: CASSRAGGANVLTF
CDR3nt: TGTGCCAGCAGCAGGGCGGGGGGGGCCAACGTCCTGACTTTC

v_gene: TRBV18
abundance: NA
len: 15
d_gene: TRBD1
j_gene: TRBJ2-7
CDR3aa: CASSPAGQGDREQYF
CDR3nt: TGTGCCAGCTCACCAGCAGGACAGGGGGATAGGGAGCAGTACTTC

v_gene: TRBV27
abundance: NA
len: 13
d_gene: TRBD1
j_gene: TRBJ2-1
CDR3aa: CASSSMAGGEQFF
CDR3nt: TGTGCCAGCAGTTCAATGGCAGGGGGCGAGCAGTTCTTC

v_gene: TRBV19
abundance: many
len: 17
d_gene: TRBD2
j_gene: TRBJ2-2
CDR3aa: CASRSPSGRTNTGELFF
CDR3nt: TGTGCCAGTAGATCTCCTAGCGGGAGGACGAACACCGGGGAGCTGTTTTTT

v_gene: TRBV24-1
abundance: NA
len: 16
d_gene: TRBD2
j_gene: TRBJ2-2
CDR3aa: CATSDPGTSYTGELFF
CDR3nt: TGTGCCACCAGTGACCCCGGGACTAGCTACACCGGGGAGCTGTTTTTT

v_gene: TRBV3-1/TRBV3-2
abundance: NA
len: 17
d_gene: NA
j_gene: TRBJ2-2
CDR3aa: CASSRLGQATNTGELFF
CDR3nt: TGTGCCAGCAGCCGCCTGGGGCAGGCCACGAACACCGGGGAGCTGTTTTTT

v_gene: TRBV15
abundance: few
len: 14
d_gene: TRBD1
j_gene: TRBJ1-1
CDR3aa: CATSRDRADTEAFF
CDR3nt: TGTGCCACCAGCAGGGACAGGGCGGACACTGAAGCTTTCTTT

v_gene: TRBV20-1
abundance: NA
len: 16
d_gene: TRBD2
j_gene: TRBJ2-1
CDR3aa: CSASPLGLAGYNEQFF
CDR3nt: TGCAGTGCTAGTCCCCTAGGACTAGCGGGTTACAATGAGCAGTTCTTC

v_gene: TRBV5-4
abundance: NA
len: 15
d_gene: TRBD1
j_gene: TRBJ1-4
CDR3aa: CASSFNRDRGEKLFF
CDR3nt: TGTGCCAGCAGCTTTAACCGGGACAGGGGTGAAAAACTGTTTTTT

v_gene: TRBV4-2
abundance: NA
len: 16
d_gene: NA
j_gene: TRBJ2-3
CDR3aa: CASSAEQGGSTDTQYF
CDR3nt: TGTGCCAGCAGCGCAGAGCAAGGAGGCAGCACAGATACGCAGTATTTT

v_gene: TRBV5-1
abundance: NA
len: 16
d_gene: TRBD2
j_gene: TRBJ2-3
CDR3aa: CASSSILATSTDTQYF
CDR3nt: TGCGCCAGCAGCTCGATACTAGCGACTAGCACAGATACGCAGTATTTT

v_gene: TRBV7-9
abundance: few
len: 16
d_gene: TRBD2
j_gene: TRBJ2-5
CDR3aa: CASSSSGTSGRETQYF
CDR3nt: TGTGCCAGCAGCTCCTCCGGGACTAGCGGGAGAGAGACCCAGTACTTC